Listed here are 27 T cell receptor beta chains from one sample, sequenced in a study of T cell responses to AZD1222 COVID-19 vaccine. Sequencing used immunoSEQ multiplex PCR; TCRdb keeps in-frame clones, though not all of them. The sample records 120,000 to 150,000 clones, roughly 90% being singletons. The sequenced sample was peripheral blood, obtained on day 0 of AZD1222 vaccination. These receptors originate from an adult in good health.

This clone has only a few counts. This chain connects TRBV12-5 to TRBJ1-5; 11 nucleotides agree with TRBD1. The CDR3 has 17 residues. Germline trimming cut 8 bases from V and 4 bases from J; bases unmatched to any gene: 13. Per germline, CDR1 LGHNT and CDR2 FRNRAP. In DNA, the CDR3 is TGTGCTAGTTACTTCGTGGACAGGGGGCCACTTAATCAGCCCCAGCATTTT. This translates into CASYFVDRGPLNQPQHF.

The CDR3 region is CASSYQGVVTDTQYF. CDR3 bases: TGTGCCAGCAGTTACCAGGGGGTGGTGACAGATACGCAGTATTTT. The chain carries TRBV6-2 or TRBV6-3 and TRBJ2-3, with 7 positions matching TRBD1. The CDR3 totals 15 residues. The V gene's germline CDR1 is MNHEY and CDR2 SVGEGT. Trimming took 2 bases from V and 3 from J; bases not matched to a gene: 5.

The DNA of the CDR3 is TGTGCCAGCAGTTTGCGGGGAGCTTTCTTT. Its translation is CASSLRGAFF. The J gene is TRBJ1-1, the V gene TRBV12-3 or TRBV12-4; D uncertain. V dropped 3 bases and J dropped 10 bases, with 6 bases sitting between them. CDR3 length: 10 residues.

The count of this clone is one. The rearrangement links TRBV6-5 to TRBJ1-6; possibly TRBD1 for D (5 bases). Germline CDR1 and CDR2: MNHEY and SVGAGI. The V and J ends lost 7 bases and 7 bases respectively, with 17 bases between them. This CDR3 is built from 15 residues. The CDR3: CASTSGGTYNSPLHF. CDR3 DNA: TGTGCCAGCACCTCGGGGGGGACTTACAATTCACCCCTCCACTTT.

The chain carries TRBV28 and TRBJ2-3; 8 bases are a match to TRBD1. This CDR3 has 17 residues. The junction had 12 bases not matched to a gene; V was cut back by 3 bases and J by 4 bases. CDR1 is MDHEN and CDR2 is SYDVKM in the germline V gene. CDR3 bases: TGTGCCAGCAGTTTGGGGCAGGGGGCTATTATCGCAGATACGCAGTATTTT. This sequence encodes CASSLGQGAIIADTQYF.

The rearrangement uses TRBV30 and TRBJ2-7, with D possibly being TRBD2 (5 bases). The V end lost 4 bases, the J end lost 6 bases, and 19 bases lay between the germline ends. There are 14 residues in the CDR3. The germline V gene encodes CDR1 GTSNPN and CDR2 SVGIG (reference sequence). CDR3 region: CAWTLTRAGSEQYF. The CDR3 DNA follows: TGTGCCTGGACCCTGACTCGGGCGGGTTCCGAGCAGTACTTC.

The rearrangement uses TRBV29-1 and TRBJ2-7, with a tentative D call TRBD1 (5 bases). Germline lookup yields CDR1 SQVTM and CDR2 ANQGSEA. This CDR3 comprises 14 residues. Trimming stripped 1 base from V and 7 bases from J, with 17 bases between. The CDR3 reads CSVEAGSATVEQYF. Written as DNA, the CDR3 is TGCAGCGTTGAAGCAGGGTCTGCTACGGTAGAGCAGTACTTC.

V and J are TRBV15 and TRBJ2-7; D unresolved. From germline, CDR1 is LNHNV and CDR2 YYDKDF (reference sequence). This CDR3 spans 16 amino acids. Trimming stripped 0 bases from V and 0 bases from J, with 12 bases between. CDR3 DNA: TGTGCCACCAGCAGAGATTACAGCGCCAGCTCCTACGAGCAGTACTTC. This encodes CATSRDYSASSYEQYF.

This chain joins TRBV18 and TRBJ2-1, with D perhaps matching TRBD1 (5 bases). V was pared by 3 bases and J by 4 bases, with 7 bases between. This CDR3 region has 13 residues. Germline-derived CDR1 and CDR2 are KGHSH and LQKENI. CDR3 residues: CASSPTAYNEQFF. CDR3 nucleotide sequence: TGTGCCAGCTCACCGACAGCTTACAATGAGCAGTTCTTC.

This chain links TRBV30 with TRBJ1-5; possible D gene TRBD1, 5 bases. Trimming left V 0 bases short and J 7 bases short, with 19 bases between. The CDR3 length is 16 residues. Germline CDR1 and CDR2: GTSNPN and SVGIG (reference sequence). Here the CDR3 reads CAWSVRGLINVQPQHF. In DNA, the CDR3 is TGTGCCTGGAGTGTACGGGGCTTAATAAATGTCCAGCCCCAGCATTTT.

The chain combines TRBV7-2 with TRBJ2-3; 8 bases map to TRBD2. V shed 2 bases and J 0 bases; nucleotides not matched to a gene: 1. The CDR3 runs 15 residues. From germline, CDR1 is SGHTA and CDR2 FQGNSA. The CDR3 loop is CASSLSSGSTDTQYF. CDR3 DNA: TGTGCCAGCAGCTTATCTAGCGGGAGCACAGATACGCAGTATTTT.

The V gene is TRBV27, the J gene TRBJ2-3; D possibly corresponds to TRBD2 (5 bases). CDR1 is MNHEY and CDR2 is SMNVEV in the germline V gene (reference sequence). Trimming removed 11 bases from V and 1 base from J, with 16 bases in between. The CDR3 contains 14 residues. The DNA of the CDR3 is TGTGCCTCCCGGAAGATGAGGGGCACAGATACGCAGTATTTT. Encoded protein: CASRKMRGTDTQYF.

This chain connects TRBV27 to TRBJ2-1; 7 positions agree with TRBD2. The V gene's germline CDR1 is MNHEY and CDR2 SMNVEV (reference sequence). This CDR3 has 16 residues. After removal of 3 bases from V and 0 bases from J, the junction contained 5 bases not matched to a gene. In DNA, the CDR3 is TGTGCCAGCAGTTTGATAGCGGGTAGCTCCTACAATGAGCAGTTCTTC. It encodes CASSLIAGSSYNEQFF.

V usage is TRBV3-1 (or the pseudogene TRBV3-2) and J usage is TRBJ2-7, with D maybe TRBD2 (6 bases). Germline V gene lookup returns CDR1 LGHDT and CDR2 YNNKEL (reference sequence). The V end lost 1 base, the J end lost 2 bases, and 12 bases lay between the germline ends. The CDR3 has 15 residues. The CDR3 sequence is CASSQGLGTAYEQYF. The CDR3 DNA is TGTGCCAGCAGCCAAGGACTAGGTACCGCCTACGAGCAGTACTTC.

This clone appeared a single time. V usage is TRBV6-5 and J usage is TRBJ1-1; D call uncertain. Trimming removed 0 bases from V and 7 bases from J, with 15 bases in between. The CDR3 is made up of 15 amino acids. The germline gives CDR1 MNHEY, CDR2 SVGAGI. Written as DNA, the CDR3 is TGTGCCAGCAGTTACTCGATGGGTTTCGGAATTGAAGCTTTCTTT. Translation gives CASSYSMGFGIEAFF.

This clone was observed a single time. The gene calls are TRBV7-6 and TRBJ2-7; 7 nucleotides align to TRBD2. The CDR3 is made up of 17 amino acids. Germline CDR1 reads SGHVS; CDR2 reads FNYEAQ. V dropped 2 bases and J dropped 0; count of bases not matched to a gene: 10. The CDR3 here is CASSLKSGGEGSYEQYF. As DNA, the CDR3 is TGTGCCAGCAGCTTAAAGTCTGGGGGGGAGGGCTCCTACGAGCAGTACTTC.

The CDR3: CAWRQDFSGNTIYF. In nucleotides, the CDR3 is TGTGCCTGGAGGCAGGACTTCTCTGGAAACACCATATATTTT. V usage is TRBV30 and J usage is TRBJ1-3; no definite D call. V was shortened by 3 bases and J by 0 bases, with 9 bases between the two germline ends. The CDR3 contains 14 residues. The germline V gene encodes CDR1 GTSNPN and CDR2 SVGIG (reference sequence).

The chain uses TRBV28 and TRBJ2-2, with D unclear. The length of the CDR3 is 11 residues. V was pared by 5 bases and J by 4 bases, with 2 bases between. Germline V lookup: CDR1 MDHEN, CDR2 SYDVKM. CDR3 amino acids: CASSPTGELFF. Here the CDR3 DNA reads TGTGCCAGCAGTCCCACCGGGGAGCTGTTTTTT.

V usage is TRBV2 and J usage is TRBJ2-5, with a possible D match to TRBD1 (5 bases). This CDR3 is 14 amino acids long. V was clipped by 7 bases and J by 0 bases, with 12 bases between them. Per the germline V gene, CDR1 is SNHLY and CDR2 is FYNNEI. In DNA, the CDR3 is TGTGCCAGCACCCCCGTGGGGCACCAAGAGACCCAGTACTTC. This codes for CASTPVGHQETQYF.

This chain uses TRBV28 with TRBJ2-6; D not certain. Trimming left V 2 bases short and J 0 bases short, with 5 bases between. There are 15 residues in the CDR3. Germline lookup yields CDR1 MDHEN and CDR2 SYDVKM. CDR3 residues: CASSLEYSGANVLTF. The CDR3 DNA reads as TGTGCCAGCAGTTTAGAGTACTCTGGGGCCAACGTCCTGACTTTC.

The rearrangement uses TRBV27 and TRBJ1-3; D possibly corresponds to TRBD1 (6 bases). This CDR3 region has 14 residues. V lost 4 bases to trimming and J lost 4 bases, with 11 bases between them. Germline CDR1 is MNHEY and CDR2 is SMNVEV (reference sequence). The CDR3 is CASSSTGMGNTIYF. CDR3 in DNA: TGTGCCAGCAGTTCTACAGGGATGGGAAACACCATATATTTT.

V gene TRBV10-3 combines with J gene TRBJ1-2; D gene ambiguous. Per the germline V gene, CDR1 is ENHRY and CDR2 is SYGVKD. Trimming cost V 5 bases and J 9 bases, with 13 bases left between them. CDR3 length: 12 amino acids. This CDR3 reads CAISSALQRYTF. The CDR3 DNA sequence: TGTGCCATCAGTTCGGCTCTGCAGCGCTACACCTTC.

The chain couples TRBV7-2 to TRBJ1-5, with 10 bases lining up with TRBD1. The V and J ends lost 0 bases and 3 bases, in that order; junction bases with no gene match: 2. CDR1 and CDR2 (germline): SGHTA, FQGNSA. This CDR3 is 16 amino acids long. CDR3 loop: CASSLAGQGYNQPQHF. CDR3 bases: TGTGCCAGCAGCTTAGCGGGACAGGGGTACAATCAGCCCCAGCATTTT.

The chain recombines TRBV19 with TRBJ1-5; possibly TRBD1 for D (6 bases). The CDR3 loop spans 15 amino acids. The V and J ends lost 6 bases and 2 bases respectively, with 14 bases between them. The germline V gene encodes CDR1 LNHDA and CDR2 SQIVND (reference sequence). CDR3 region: CASSMQGIGNQPQHF. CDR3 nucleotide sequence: TGTGCCAGTAGCATGCAGGGGATCGGCAATCAGCCCCAGCATTTT.

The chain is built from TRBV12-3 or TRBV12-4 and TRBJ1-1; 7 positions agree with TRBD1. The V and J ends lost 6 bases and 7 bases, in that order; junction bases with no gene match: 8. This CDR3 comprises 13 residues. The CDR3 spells CASRLQGGLEAFF. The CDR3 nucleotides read TGTGCCAGCAGACTGCAGGGGGGACTTGAAGCTTTCTTT.

CDR3 in DNA: TGTGCCAGCAGTTTCCCCGGGACAGGGGGCGCCCCGAACACTGAAGCTTTCTTT. This codes for CASSFPGTGGAPNTEAFF. The rearrangement joins TRBV28 to TRBJ1-1; 12 bases match TRBD1. The CDR3 is 18 amino acids. V trimming: 3 bases; J trimming: 1 base; junction bases outside the gene matches: 9. CDR1 and CDR2 (germline): MDHEN, SYDVKM.

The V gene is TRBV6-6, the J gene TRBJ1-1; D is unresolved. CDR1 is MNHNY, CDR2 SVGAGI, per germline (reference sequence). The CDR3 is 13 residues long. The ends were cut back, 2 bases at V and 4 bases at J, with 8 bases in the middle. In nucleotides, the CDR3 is TGTGCCAGCAGTTACGGATTGGGCACTGAAGCTTTCTTT. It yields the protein CASSYGLGTEAFF.